This T cell receptor (beta chain) emerged from a study of blood T cell repertoires in COVID-19. Study summary: Whether acute or convalescent, the COVID-19 samples came from the United States, Italy and Spain. T cells, B-cell-depleted T cells, or PBMCs provided the cDNA or gDNA that served as material.

Categorization into cohorts depended on clinical history that participants reported. Per the study methods: Cell counts per sample came from amplifying reference gene primers. The method was immunoSEQ multiplex PCR; TCRdb's version includes in-frame clones alone and lacks a portion of them. D and trimming were read from the DNA, whereas the V and J calls and clone size are those reported in that table. The sample shows approximately 200,000 clones, roughly nine tenths of them seen only once. Trimming took off 4 bases at V and 0 bases at J, with 15 bases between the two ends. This CDR3 region has 17 residues. CDR1 is KGHDR and CDR2 is SFDVKD in the germline V gene.

The sequenced material came from PBMCs or T cells enriched from blood (not recorded which). J is TRBJ1-5 and V is TRBV24-1; D gene ambiguous. The TCR was taken from a woman under 40 who had recovered from COVID-19. The CDR3 bases are TGTGCCACCAGTGACCCCAGTACAGAACATAGCAATCAGCCCCAGCATTTT. Translated: CATSDPSTEHSNQPQHF.